What follows are 11 T cell receptor beta chains derived from one specimen sequenced in a study of molecular identifiers for immune sequencing clone quantification. One entry per CDR3 protein results from TCRdb running MiXCR on the PCR reads. The sample lists around 9,800 distinct CDR3 sequences, approximately 19% occurring once. Sequencing was carried out using naive CD8+ T cells from blood, with Jurkat cell RNA spiked in. Regarding subset: FACS-sorted CD8+CD4-CCR7+CD45RA+ naive T cells. These receptors came from a human donor in good health. Some libraries in this study had Jurkat cell RNA spiked in.

This clonotype is labeled as medium-sized. V usage is TRBV2 and J usage is TRBJ2-2; D unclear. Trimming pared 3 bases from V and 8 bases from J, leaving 10 bases between. The CDR3 covers 13 residues. Germline CDR1 is SNHLY and CDR2 is FYNNEI. CDR3 DNA: TGTGCCAGCAGTGACTCCAACTCAGGGGAGCTGTTTTTT. This gives the protein CASSDSNSGELFF.

This clonotype was counted once. The chain joins TRBV3-1 to TRBJ2-3; D gene ambiguous. Germline-derived CDR1 and CDR2 are LGHDT and YNNKEL (reference sequence). The CDR3 consists of 15 residues. Trimming pared 1 base from V and 8 bases from J, leaving 16 bases between. CDR3 residues: CASSQGPASYTTQYF. The CDR3 DNA reads as TGTGCCAGCAGCCAAGGGCCAGCTTCGTACACTACGCAGTATTTT.

This chain connects TRBV4-1 to TRBJ1-1, with no clear D. Trimming removed 3 bases from V and 1 base from J, with 15 bases in between. Germline V gene lookup returns CDR1 MGHRA and CDR2 YSYEKL. The CDR3 consists of 16 residues. CDR3 loop: CASSQMLGAGNTEAFF. CDR3 coding DNA: TGCGCCAGCAGCCAGATGCTTGGCGCCGGGAACACTGAAGCTTTCTTT.

This clonotype came up many times. The CDR3 protein is CASKGGASYEQYF. Written as DNA, the CDR3 is TGTGCCAGCAAGGGTGGCGCATCCTACGAGCAGTACTTC. This chain links TRBV12-3 or TRBV12-4 with TRBJ2-7, with no clear D. The V end was cut by 7 bases, the J end by 1 base, with 11 bases between. The CDR3 contains 13 residues.

In its sample, this clonotype is medium-sized. The chain links TRBV6-5 to TRBJ1-5; D not certain. This CDR3 contains 14 residues. Germline lookup yields CDR1 MNHEY and CDR2 SVGAGI. The V gene lost 4 bases and the J gene lost 3 bases, with 10 bases spanning the gap. The DNA of the CDR3 is TGTGCCAGCAGTTTGACGGGATACAATCAGCCCCAGCATTTT. The encoded protein is CASSLTGYNQPQHF.

This chain links TRBV4-1 with TRBJ2-3; D remains ambiguous. From germline, CDR1 is MGHRA and CDR2 YSYEKL. The V end lost 4 bases, the J end lost 6 bases, and 11 bases lay between the germline ends. This CDR3 is built from 13 residues. The CDR3 nucleotides are TGCGCCAGCAGCCGATTAGTCCTCGATACGCAGTATTTT. As protein: CASSRLVLDTQYF.

This clonotype counts as medium-sized. This sequence joins TRBV7-9 and TRBJ2-7, with TRBD2 identical over 9 bases. Per germline, CDR1 SEHNR and CDR2 FQNEAQ (reference sequence). The J segment lost 1 base and the V segment lost 1 base, leaving 2 bases of the junction unmatched. This CDR3 spans 15 amino acids. CDR3 bases: TGTGCCAGCAGCTTAGTGCTAGCGGGGTCCTACGAGCAGTACTTC. Protein: CASSLVLAGSYEQYF.

This clonotype was counted ten times or more. The V gene is TRBV10-3, the J gene TRBJ1-5; TRBD1 matches 12 bases. Germline-derived CDR1 and CDR2 are ENHRY and SYGVKD. Losses at the gene ends were 3 bases for V and 7 bases for J; bases not matched to a gene: 13. This CDR3 contains 18 residues. The CDR3 region is CAISDTGTGGAGAQPQHF. The CDR3 DNA reads as TGTGCCATCAGTGACACCGGGACAGGGGGCGCCGGGGCCCAGCCCCAGCATTTT.

By proportion, this clonotype is medium-sized. The chain uses TRBV29-1 and TRBJ2-3; D call uncertain. With 0 bases removed from V and 2 bases from J, the gap between germline ends came to 24 bases. The CDR3 runs to 19 residues. Looked up from germline, CDR1 is SQVTM and CDR2 is ANQGSEA. The CDR3 is CSVEEVGSSLSSATDTQYF. In DNA form, the CDR3 reads TGCAGCGTTGAAGAGGTGGGCAGTTCGTTGAGCAGCGCCACAGATACGCAGTATTTT.

This clonotype is deemed medium-sized. V is TRBV4-2 and J is TRBJ2-7; D may be TRBD1 or TRBD2 (6 bases each). Trimming took off 0 bases at V and 1 base at J, with 10 bases between the two ends. The germline CDR1 and CDR2 sequences are LGHNA and YNFKEQ. This CDR3 region has 15 residues. In DNA, the CDR3 is TGTGCCAGCAGCCAAGACCGGGGGCAGTCCTACGAGCAGTACTTC. This encodes CASSQDRGQSYEQYF.

In this sample, this clonotype turned up many times. The V and J genes are TRBV27 and TRBJ2-1, with D perhaps TRBD2 (5 bases). V lost 5 bases to trimming and J lost 3 bases, with 8 bases between them. Germline assignment: CDR1 MNHEY and CDR2 SMNVEV (reference sequence). The CDR3 is made up of 13 amino acids. CDR3 sequence: CASSPTSYNEQFF. CDR3 bases: TGTGCCAGCAGTCCTACTAGCTACAATGAGCAGTTCTTC.